One and the same sample provided the 3 T cell receptor beta chains below, sequenced in a study of neoadjuvant anti-PD-1 for oral cavity cancer. Using immunoSEQ multiplex PCR, the repertoire was profiled, and TCRdb retains in-frame clones only, with some absent. In the table there are over 80,000 clones, 70% to 85% of which are singletons. The sample was PBMCs, taken before nivolumab (anti-PD-1) treatment. These TCRs come from a person aged 35-80 years with oral cavity squamous cell carcinoma.

The rearrangement links TRBV15 to TRBJ1-3; 8 bases are a match to TRBD1. V lost 5 bases, J lost 2 bases, and 11 bases stayed unmatched. This CDR3 comprises 17 residues. CDR1 is LNHNV and CDR2 is YYDKDF in the germline V gene (reference sequence). The CDR3 region has the DNA TGTGCCACCAGCTCCAGGACAGGGCCAAAAGCTGGAAACACCATATATTTT. Protein sequence: CATSSRTGPKAGNTIYF.

The chain has TRBV4-1 and TRBJ2-3; 7 bases fit TRBD2. V dropped 0 bases and J dropped 0; count of bases not matched to a gene: 9. The CDR3 is made up of 18 amino acids. Germline CDR1 MGHRA, CDR2 YSYEKL. CDR3 bases: TGCGCCAGCAGCCAAGATCGGACCCTAGCGGAGAGCACAGATACGCAGTATTTT. Protein sequence: CASSQDRTLAESTDTQYF.

This clone has a handful of counts. The chain carries TRBV6-5 and TRBJ2-5; D might be TRBD1 (6 bases). CDR1 and CDR2 (germline): MNHEY, SVGAGI. Trimming removed 4 bases at V and 1 base at J, with 13 bases between. The CDR3 totals 15 residues. CDR3 sequence: CASSSFTGSQETQYF. The CDR3 nucleotides read TGTGCCAGCAGTTCGTTTACAGGGAGCCAAGAGACCCAGTACTTC.